Listed here are 24 T cell receptor beta chains from one sample, sequenced in a study of pediatric ulcerative colitis. Libraries were prepared by immunoSEQ multiplex PCR; TCRdb keeps only in-frame clonotypes and omits some of them. This sample has 55,000 to 75,000 clones, with roughly nine tenths found just once. Sequences were obtained from blood. These receptors all stem from a boy between 10 and 17 years old with severe ulcerative colitis.

The chain uses TRBV11-2 and TRBJ1-5; TRBD1 might be the D (5 bases). Germline values: CDR1 SGHAT, CDR2 FQNNGV. The CDR3 sequence is 14 residues long. The germline V and J ends were trimmed by 5 bases and 3 bases, with 11 bases remaining between them. CDR3 loop: CASSPGGVNQPQHF. CDR3 bases: TGTGCCAGCAGCCCGGGGGGTGTCAATCAGCCCCAGCATTTT. The entire variable domain, with the rest obtained from reference TRBV11-2 and TRBJ1-5, is as follows: EAGVAQSPRYKIIEKRQSVAFWCNPISGHATLYWYQQILGQGPKLLIQFQNNGVVDDSQLPKDRFSAERLKGVDSTLKIQPAKLEDSAVYLCASSPGGVNQPQHFGDGTRLSIL.

This chain joins TRBV29-1 and TRBJ1-2, with D unresolved. Between the trimmed V and J ends, which lost 4 bases and 4 bases, there was a span of 10 bases. CDR3 length equals 12 residues. In germline, CDR1 is SQVTM, CDR2 ANQGSEA. The CDR3 is CSVAPDGYGYTF. CDR3 bases: TGCAGCGTTGCCCCCGACGGCTATGGCTACACCTTC.

V usage is TRBV19 and J usage is TRBJ1-5; 9 bases are shared with TRBD1. Per the germline V gene, CDR1 is LNHDA and CDR2 is SQIVND (reference sequence). V trimming: 9 bases; J trimming: 5 bases; junction bases outside the gene matches: 14. This CDR3 spans 16 amino acids. For the CDR3, the DNA is TGTGCCAGCCATGACCCCGGGACAGGGATTTATCAGCCCCAGCATTTT. Residues: CASHDPGTGIYQPQHF.

This chain joins TRBV25-1 and TRBJ2-5, with 7 bases fitting TRBD1. Germline V lookup: CDR1 MGHDK, CDR2 SYGVNS. With 8 bases clipped from V and 2 bases from J, the junction kept 5 bases outside the gene matches. The CDR3 contains 13 residues. The CDR3 DNA follows: TGTGCCAGCGGTACGGGACAGCAAGAGACCCAGTACTTC. It specifies CASGTGQQETQYF.

This chain connects TRBV4-3 to TRBJ1-2; no reliable D call. CDR1 and CDR2 from the germline V gene are LGHNA and YSLEER. With 0 bases removed from V and 7 bases from J, the gap between germline ends came to 15 bases. The CDR3 has 15 amino acids. DNA of the CDR3: TGCGCCAGCAGCCAAGATTATGGGGTCTTCCGTGGCTACACCTTC. Translating it yields CASSQDYGVFRGYTF.

The rearrangement uses TRBV4-3 and TRBJ1-1; 7 positions match TRBD1. The trim removed 1 base at V and 3 bases at J, leaving 14 bases unmatched. The CDR3 sequence is 18 residues long. In germline, CDR1 is LGHNA, CDR2 YSLEER. The CDR3 coding sequence is TGCGCCAGCAGCCAAGGAACAGGGGCAGTAATCTTTGACACTGAAGCTTTCTTT. Translated: CASSQGTGAVIFDTEAFF.

The J gene is TRBJ2-7, the V gene TRBV11-2, with a possible D match to TRBD2 (6 bases). V was cut by 2 bases and J by 4 bases, with 15 bases left in between. The germline V gene encodes CDR1 SGHAT and CDR2 FQNNGV. This CDR3 has 15 amino acids. Here the CDR3 reads CASSLTGAGRYEQYF. CDR3 sequence (DNA): TGTGCCAGCAGCTTAACTGGGGCGGGAAGATACGAGCAGTACTTC.

This rearrangement joins TRBV2 to TRBJ1-2; D might be TRBD1 (6 bases). CDR3 length: 13 amino acids. V dropped 9 bases and J dropped 0 bases, with 11 bases sitting between them. Germline V lookup: CDR1 SNHLY, CDR2 FYNNEI. As DNA, the CDR3 is TGTGCCAGAGAACAGGGCGCTAACTATGGCTACACCTTC. Protein sequence: CAREQGANYGYTF.

The V and J genes are TRBV29-1 and TRBJ2-5; no clear D gene. The CDR3 is made up of 13 amino acids. CDR1 and CDR2 (germline): SQVTM, ANQGSEA. V was trimmed by 5 bases and J by 4 bases, leaving 14 bases between them. The CDR3 reads CSVHLAPGETQYF. DNA for the CDR3: TGCAGCGTTCATTTAGCACCGGGAGAGACCCAGTACTTC.

V and J are TRBV5-1 and TRBJ1-2; a possible D gene is TRBD1 (6 bases). The CDR3 is 14 residues long. The germline V gene encodes CDR1 SGHRS and CDR2 YFSETQ. Trimming stripped 2 bases from V and 3 bases from J, with 11 bases between. The CDR3: CASSFTGSDYGYTF. In nucleotides, the CDR3 is TGCGCCAGCAGCTTTACAGGGTCCGACTATGGCTACACCTTC.

V gene TRBV25-1 combines with J gene TRBJ2-2; no firm D call. Between the trimmed V and J ends, which lost 6 bases and 1 base, there was a span of 3 bases. In germline, CDR1 is MGHDK, CDR2 SYGVNS. The CDR3 covers 12 residues. The CDR3 DNA is TGTGCCAGCAGCATGAACACCGGGGAGCTGTTTTTT. Translating gives CASSMNTGELFF. Variable domain in full (rest from reference TRBV25-1 and TRBJ2-2): EADIYQTPRYLVIGTGKKITLECSQTMGHDKMYWYQQDPGMELHLIHYSYGVNSTEKGDLSSESTVSRIRTEHFPLTLESARPSHTSQYLCASSMNTGELFFGEGSRLTVL.

The chain is built from TRBV6-1 and TRBJ2-7; a weak D match, TRBD1 (6 bases). V lost 2 bases and J 2 bases, leaving 10 bases between the germline ends. CDR3 size: 14 residues. Looked up from germline, CDR1 is MNHNS and CDR2 is SASEGT. The CDR3 nucleotides are TGTGCCAGCAGTGAATTTGGGGGCCCCTACGAGCAGTACTTC. This encodes CASSEFGGPYEQYF.

The chain is built from TRBV7-6 and TRBJ2-1, with 7 nucleotides matching TRBD2. V lost 2 bases, J lost 10 bases, and 11 bases stayed unmatched. This CDR3 has 15 amino acids. Germline V gene sequence: CDR1 SGHVS, CDR2 FNYEAQ. CDR3 DNA: TGTGCCAGCAGCTTACAGGCGGGAGCCTCCATCGAGCAGTTCTTC. Its protein is CASSLQAGASIEQFF.

The CDR3 coding sequence is TGTGCCTGGAGTGTATCGGGGAATCAGCCCCAGCATTTT. This codes for CAWSVSGNQPQHF. The genes are TRBV30 and TRBJ1-5; the D is unclear. V dropped 0 bases and J dropped 4 bases, with 7 bases sitting between them. There are 13 residues in the CDR3. Germline V gene data show CDR1 as GTSNPN and CDR2 as SVGIG (reference sequence).

V gene TRBV29-1 combines with J gene TRBJ1-1, with D unresolved. Germline V gene lookup returns CDR1 SQVTM and CDR2 ANQGSEA. The CDR3 consists of 13 residues. Trimming pared 2 bases from V and 5 bases from J, leaving 12 bases between. This chain's CDR3 is CSVEPALGTEAFF. The CDR3 nucleotides read TGCAGCGTTGAACCAGCCCTGGGGACTGAAGCTTTCTTT.

The chain joins TRBV30 to TRBJ2-5; unclear D gene. Germline CDR1 GTSNPN, CDR2 SVGIG (reference sequence). Trimming removed 1 base from V and 2 bases from J, with 8 bases in between. This CDR3 has 13 residues. CDR3 nucleotide sequence: TGTGCCTGGAGTGACAACGCGCAAGAGACCCAGTACTTC. Translating it yields CAWSDNAQETQYF. The complete variable domain, with remaining parts taken from reference TRBV30 and TRBJ2-5, reads SQTIHQWPATLVQPVGSPLSLECTVEGTSNPNLYWYRQAAGRGLQLLFYSVGIGQISSEVPQNLSASRPQDRQFILSSKKLLLSDSGFYLCAWSDNAQETQYFGPGTRLLVL.

A single count supports this clone. The chain couples TRBV29-1 to TRBJ2-7; D not resolved. The germline V and J ends were trimmed by 0 bases and 10 bases, with 13 bases remaining between them. Germline CDR1 SQVTM, CDR2 ANQGSEA. CDR3 length equals 12 residues. The CDR3 here is CSVEEGQAEQYF. Written as DNA, the CDR3 is TGCAGCGTTGAAGAGGGCCAGGCGGAACAGTACTTC.

V is TRBV19 and J is TRBJ2-7; tentative D call: TRBD2 (6 bases). From germline, CDR1 is LNHDA and CDR2 SQIVND (reference sequence). The CDR3 has 13 residues. V lost 3 bases and J lost 6, with 12 bases in between. In nucleotides, the CDR3 is TGTGCCAGTAGTATCGGACTATCGGGCGAGCAGTACTTC. It codes for CASSIGLSGEQYF.

The chain joins TRBV7-2 to TRBJ2-1; 16 nucleotides line up with TRBD2. The germline V gene encodes CDR1 SGHTA and CDR2 FQGNSA. CDR3 length: 18 residues. Trimming at V came to 5 bases and at J to 3 bases, leaving 7 bases not matched to a gene. CDR3 amino acids: CASSGKGLAGGGYNEQFF. The CDR3 DNA follows: TGTGCCAGCAGCGGAAAGGGACTAGCGGGAGGGGGCTACAATGAGCAGTTCTTC. Full variable domain (rest looked up from reference TRBV7-2 and TRBJ2-1): GAGVSQSPSNKVTEKGKDVELRCDPISGHTALYWYRQSLGQGLEFLIYFQGNSAPDKSGLPSDRFSAERTGGSVSTLTIQRTQQEDSAVYLCASSGKGLAGGGYNEQFFGPGTRLTVL.

The chain is built from TRBV6-5 and TRBJ1-2; D is unclear. CDR3 length: 14 residues. V lost 2 bases and J lost 2, with 9 bases in between. The V gene's germline CDR1 is MNHEY and CDR2 SVGAGI. The CDR3 nucleotides read TGTGCCAGCAGTTACGCCGACGCGAACTATGGCTACACCTTC. Encoded protein: CASSYADANYGYTF.

This clone was seen a single time. The gene calls are TRBV6-1 and TRBJ2-3, with TRBD2 matching over 9 bases. Losses at the gene ends were 6 bases for V and 2 bases for J; bases not matched to a gene: 6. CDR1 is MNHNS and CDR2 is SASEGT in the germline V gene. The CDR3 length is 15 residues. The CDR3 loop is CASRPLAGSTDTQYF. In DNA form, the CDR3 reads TGTGCCAGCAGACCACTAGCGGGCTCCACAGATACGCAGTATTTT.

The V gene is TRBV9, the J gene TRBJ2-7, with D maybe TRBD2 (6 bases). The V end was cut by 4 bases, the J end by 3 bases, with 14 bases between. The CDR3 covers 14 residues. Germline V gene data show CDR1 as SGDLS and CDR2 as YYNGEE. CDR3 DNA: TGTGCCAGCAGCCCAGCAGGCGGGGTCTACGAGCAGTACTTC. Translating it yields CASSPAGGVYEQYF.

The chain employs TRBV9 and TRBJ2-7, with 8 bases fitting TRBD2. The length of the CDR3 is 14 residues. Trimming removed 4 bases from V and 6 bases from J; junction bases left unmatched: 9. Germline V gives CDR1 SGDLS, CDR2 YYNGEE. The CDR3 DNA follows: TGTGCCAGCAGCCCGGGGGGGGCAGATTCCGAGCAGTACTTC. Its protein is CASSPGGADSEQYF. The whole variable domain, remainder taken from reference TRBV9 and TRBJ2-7, is DSGVTQTPKHLITATGQRVTLRCSPRSGDLSVYWYQQSLDQGLQFLIQYYNGEERAKGNILERFSAQQFPDLHSELNLSSLELGDSALYFCASSPGGADSEQYFGPGTRLTVT.

V gene TRBV2 combines with J gene TRBJ2-5; 10 bases line up with TRBD2. This CDR3 has 15 amino acids. The J segment lost 2 bases and the V segment lost 8 bases, leaving 8 bases of the junction unmatched. Germline V lookup: CDR1 SNHLY, CDR2 FYNNEI. CDR3 DNA: TGTGCCAGCCCGCGGCCAGCGGGAGGGCAAGAGACCCAGTACTTC. Amino acids: CASPRPAGGQETQYF.